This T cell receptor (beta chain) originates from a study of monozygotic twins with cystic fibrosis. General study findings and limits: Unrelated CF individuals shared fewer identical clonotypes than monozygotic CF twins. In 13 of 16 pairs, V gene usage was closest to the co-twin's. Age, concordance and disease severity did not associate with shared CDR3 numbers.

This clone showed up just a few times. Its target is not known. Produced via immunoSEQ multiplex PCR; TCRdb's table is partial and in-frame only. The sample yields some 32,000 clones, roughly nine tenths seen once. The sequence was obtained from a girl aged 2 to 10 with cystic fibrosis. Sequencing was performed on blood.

CDR3 bases: TGTGCCTGGAGTAACCAATACCAGAGTCCCCTCCACTTT. Protein product: CAWSNQYQSPLHF. This chain links TRBV30 with TRBJ1-6; D unresolved. The CDR3 is 13 amino acids. Trimming pared 2 bases from V and 13 bases from J, leaving 15 bases between. From germline, CDR1 is GTSNPN and CDR2 SVGIG (reference sequence).